This is a list of T cell receptor beta chains from one sample in a study. TCRdb processed the 5' RACE reads anew with MiXCR; each CDR3 protein has one entry. The sample shows nearly 5,500 distinct CDR3 sequences, 52% of them seen only once. Sequenced input: memory CD4+ T cells sorted from blood. These TCRs come from a female donor with breast cancer. The CDR3 runs from the conserved cysteine through the conserved F or W. D genes are given only for firm matches. Clone size appears in some rows only: once, few, many, or a class for an expanded clone.

V	size	J	D	length	CDR3	DNA
TRBV10-3	NA	TRBJ2-7	NA	12	CAIREQRTEQYF	TGTGCCATCAGGGAGCAGAGGACCGAGCAGTACTTC
TRBV5-4	NA	TRBJ2-1	TRBD2	15	CASRKMGLAGVGQFF	TGTGCCAGCAGAAAGATGGGACTAGCGGGAGTAGGGCAGTTCTTC
TRBV9	few	TRBJ2-5	NA	14	CASSPNRGWETQYF	TGTGCCAGCAGTCCCAACCGTGGCTGGGAGACCCAGTACTTC
TRBV3-1	NA	TRBJ2-4	NA	14	CASSPQGFGDIQYF	TGTGCCAGCAGCCCCCAAGGTTTCGGGGACATTCAGTACTTC
TRBV20-1	once	TRBJ2-7	NA	12	CSARRTSYEQYF	TGCAGTGCTCGGAGGACAAGTTACGAGCAGTACTTC
TRBV12-3/TRBV12-4	NA	TRBJ2-7	TRBD1	14	CASSLGTGSSEQYF	TGTGCCAGCAGTTTGGGGACAGGGTCCTCCGAGCAGTACTTC
TRBV10-3	NA	TRBJ2-3	NA	14	CATSLDGGTDTQYF	TGTGCCACCAGTCTAGATGGGGGAACAGATACGCAGTATTTT
TRBV20-1	NA	TRBJ1-2	NA	14	CSARVHRANDGYTF	TGCAGTGCTAGAGTTCACAGGGCGAACGATGGCTACACCTTC
TRBV5-1	NA	TRBJ1-6	NA	14	CASGLVAGDSPLHF	TGCGCCAGCGGCTTGGTGGCAGGGGATTCACCCCTCCACTTT
TRBV12-3/TRBV12-4	NA	TRBJ2-1	TRBD2	16	CASSFFGSSGVNEQFF	TGTGCCAGCAGTTTCTTCGGGTCTAGCGGAGTAAATGAGCAGTTCTTC
TRBV20-1	NA	TRBJ1-1	NA	13	CSAREGPNTEAFF	TGCAGTGCTAGAGAGGGTCCGAACACTGAAGCTTTCTTT
TRBV20-1	few	TRBJ2-3	NA	14	CSARRSVGGDTQYF	TGCAGTGCTAGGCGTTCGGTCGGGGGAGATACGCAGTATTTT
TRBV18	NA	TRBJ1-2	NA	12	CASSPDNYGYTF	TGTGCCAGCTCACCAGATAACTATGGCTACACCTTC
TRBV20-1	few	TRBJ1-2	NA	13	CSATRDPSYGYTF	TGCAGTGCCACCCGGGACCCTAGCTATGGCTACACCTTC
TRBV5-1	NA	TRBJ1-2	NA	14	CASSLDSSGCGYTF	TGCGCCAGCAGCTTGGATAGTAGTGGCTGTGGCTACACCTTC
TRBV28	few	TRBJ1-5	TRBD1	15	CASSPGTGDNQPQHF	TGTGCCAGCAGCCCCGGGACAGGGGACAATCAGCCCCAGCATTTT
TRBV20-1	few	TRBJ2-1	NA	14	CSAIGGSSYNEQFF	TGCAGTGCGATAGGTGGAAGCTCCTACAATGAGCAGTTCTTC
TRBV6-5	NA	TRBJ2-3	TRBD1	18	CARRKEKPGTGGTYTQYF	TGTGCCAGAAGAAAAGAAAAACCCGGGACAGGGGGTACATATACGCAGTATTTT
TRBV29-1	large	TRBJ1-2	NA	11	CSVEGEGGYTF	TGCAGCGTTGAAGGGGAGGGCGGCTACACCTTC
TRBV20-1	NA	TRBJ2-7	NA	12	CSARDPPYEQYF	TGCAGTGCTAGAGACCCGCCCTACGAGCAGTACTTC